Below, one TCR beta chain is given with its context. Its antigen is still unknown. No qualities accompany the bases; no much larger clone lies one base away. Receptors were amplified or captured by the immunoSEQ multiplex PCR assay. The multiplex PCR relied on a mix of 60 forward primers for TCR Vbeta segments and 13 reverse primers for TCR Jbeta segments. A multiplex PCR assay on genomic DNA amplified the CDR3 region of rearranged TCR beta genes. On the Illumina HiSeq System, the amplified TCR beta libraries were sequenced as 87-base-pair reads. Processing in the source paper ran as follows. Across the 700 or so repertoires, a later analysis counted roughly 77 million unique TCR beta chains, around 11 million of which were shared by at least two donors. A nearest-neighbor algorithm error-corrected the raw reads and collapsed the reads into unique sequences, merging closely related sequences to remove PCR and sequencing errors. Alignment of CDR3 sequences to IMGT reference sequences was used to assign V, D and J gene segments. For a sequence to be retained, a match of at least six nucleotides to both a V gene segment and a J gene segment was required. Rearrangements were called productive when the CDR3 lacked stop codons and stayed in frame with V and J; all others were non-productive. CDR3 was defined by IMGT convention, running from the second conserved V-encoded cysteine to the conserved J-encoded phenylalanine. In an earlier analysis of more than 550 of the donors, sequences lacking an unambiguous match to a single V gene segment were excluded. In an earlier analysis of a few hundred of the donors, V segments were called functional above 56.7% productive rearrangements and were called segregating when the between-donor standard deviation exceeded 5%. A statistical classification framework was built to diagnose cytomegalovirus status from the catalog of TCR beta chain sequences. In a later analysis, TCR nucleotide sequences were compared against IMGT/GENE-DB human TR gene sequences so that V and J genes could be assigned. Using the TCRdist pipeline, a later analysis assigned CDR3 sequences along with most-parsimonious VDJ recombination scenarios. In a later analysis, each TCR beta chain was defined by its CDR3 amino acid sequence together with its V-gene family, and reads lacking a unique V-gene family were excluded. A later analysis removed over 500 highly shared, low-generation-probability nucleotide sequences to deal with suspected cross-contamination and a sequencing artifact. In a later analysis, a clonal expansion index was calculated for each public chain from normalized within-repertoire ranks of inferred template counts. Generation probabilities in a later analysis came from a VDJ recombination model fitted to out-of-frame rearrangements, and those results were checked against IGoR. In a later analysis, TCR-TCR, TCR-HLA and TCR-CMV co-occurrence was scored with hypergeometric tests, and a repertoire-size bias correction was applied to TCR pairs. A later analysis estimated false discovery rates by permuting HLA or CMV assignments 20 times. In a later analysis, co-occurring TCRs were grouped using DBSCAN, and TCRdist sequence similarity was added for clustering within HLA-allele-positive subsets. Repertoires with fewer than 30,000 or more than 120,000 public chains, plus five repertoires with anomalous nucleotide sharing, were excluded from co-occurrence clustering. This immuneACCESS table, as held by TCRdb, lists in-frame sequences with V and J called but not all clones. Of the missing ones, under half trace to an unresolved V gene in checked studies; the others have no known cause. D and trimming were read from the DNA, whereas the V and J calls and clone size are those reported in that table. The sample includes around 97,000 clones, with around 10% observed a single time. Approximately 5.1% of the sample is held by the ten biggest clonotypes.

The source of the sample is a study of cytomegalovirus exposure and HLA in healthy donors (TCRdb year 2017). About the investigation overall: According to an earlier analysis of 550 to 750 of the donors, 150 million to 200 million T cells yielded some 120 million unique TCR beta sequences and more than 250 Gb of sequence data. About five DR-DQ haplotypes were treated as single units for association and clustering because of strong linkage in the cohort. The study combined high-throughput TCR immunosequencing, statistical association of individual TCRs with disease status, and machine learning to predict cytomegalovirus infection status. Typing coverage varied by locus: about 629-630 donors for A, B, C, DRB1 and DQB1; 500 to 550 for DQA1; nearly 610 for DPA1; roughly 450 for DPB1. The study used immunosequencing to profile the T cell repertoires of some 600 subjects and linked those repertoires to cytomegalovirus serostatus. The aim of the study was to test whether cataloging public T cell receptors could identify signatures of past pathogen exposure. Genome-wide SNP genotypes for about 65% of the roughly 670 donors were used in a later genetic analysis, which treated that subset as a discovery cohort. An early release covering about 600 HLA-typed donors comprised around 300 gigabases of sequencing data and tens of millions of unique TCR sequences. In the later analysis, no new phenotypic data were used to find candidate immune exposures; instead, reliance was placed on TCR beta sequences and their occurrence across donors. Of the 300 to 450 genotyped donors, 75% to 85% were placed in the genetic ancestry cluster associated with self-reported Caucasian donors. In an earlier analysis of a few hundred of the donors, high-throughput TCR beta sequencing was used to judge whether each TCR beta V gene segment behaved as functional or pseudogenic. Donor age, sex, ethnicity and CMV serostatus were compiled together with the repertoire data. Along with the approximately 650-subject first cohort, a separate validation cohort of over a hundred different subjects was used. Across about 380 genotyped donors of the cohort, an average of 235,054 unique TCR beta nucleotide sequences per donor were sequenced, and roughly 20% of those sequences were non-productive. Both class I and class II loci were covered by HLA typing, at four-digit resolution. In a later analysis, previously published TCR beta repertoires from 670 or so donors were re-analyzed and high-resolution HLA genotyping was added so that TCR occurrence patterns could be studied. Every discovery cohort repertoire had been produced on one sequencing platform.

The research as a whole found: A further reported finding was that TCR beta sequences accurately predicted the HLA-A and HLA-B alleles for most subjects in the first cohort. At a false discovery rate of 0.05, a later analysis linked under 20,000 TCR beta sequences to specific HLA alleles. Only TCR beta chains were sequenced in this cohort, and the absence of alpha or paired-chain data limited detectable features. Correlated functional status among segregating V segments might be attributable to linkage disequilibrium, but an unknown experimental factor could not be ruled out. In a later analysis, TCR association rates were found to vary across HLA loci, with the most associated TCRs seen for DRB1 alleles and the fewest for HLA-C alleles. Across donors, most TCR sequences were observed very rarely, whereas some public TCRs were present in many individuals. The only immune exposure information available for the cohort was CMV serostatus. Assigning TCR associations to individual alleles was difficult when HLA alleles, especially DR and DQ, strongly co-occurred. Presence/absence analyses assumed roughly uniform sequencing depth across donors, an assumption that may not hold. The sequencing pipeline was judged likely to have produced a cluster of highly shared sequence variants as a technical artifact. The classifier was reported to diagnose cytomegalovirus status with high specificity and sensitivity in both the original and validation cohorts. In vitro tests confirmed that a few of the cytomegalovirus-associated TCR beta chains recognize cytomegalovirus antigens. A later analysis reported that several top co-occurrence clusters appeared linked to parvovirus B19, influenza, CMV and Epstein-Barr virus. Because some donors lacked HLA typing at each locus, the association tests relied only on the typed subset. In the study, about 150 TCR beta chains were listed as associated with cytomegalovirus. Some 16 rarely observed V segments, including chromosome 9 orphons, were excluded from the earlier analysis of about 600 of the donors because counts were too low. An association between a missense DCLRE1C variant and V-gene and J-gene trimming of TCR beta chains was found in a later genetic analysis and replicated in an independent cohort. Compared with the 666-donor mean, donors in an Asian-associated ancestry cluster had fewer N-insertions in productive TCRs, according to a later genetic analysis. A later analysis found that most CMV-associated TCR beta chains appeared HLA-restricted, with HLA associations seemingly driven largely by CMV exposure. In an earlier analysis of approximately 600 of the donors, most TCR beta V segments were observed in productive rearrangements about 87% or about 30% of the time, broadly matching IMGT annotations. The authors suggested that the approach could potentially be extended to other disease states and immunological phenotypes. In a later analysis, HLA-associated TCR beta chains were found to be more clonally expanded and to have lower generation probabilities than equally common non-associated chains.

The cohort was made up of 500 to 800 healthy bone marrow donors. All cohort members were sampled while nominally healthy, although unrecorded immune exposures were likely present. The donor was CMV seropositive and was included in the group of some 290 seropositive cohort members. A peripheral blood sample was provided by each donor, and peripheral blood mononuclear cells were used for TCR beta sequencing. Genomic DNA extraction from the blood cell samples was performed with the Qiagen DNeasy Blood Extraction Kit. Sequencing was done on a sample of PBMCs. This receptor was obtained from a man between 45 and 60 years old in good health and CMV-seropositive.

The CDR3: CASGQGEASGETQYF. The DNA sequence is TGTGCCAGCGGACAGGGGGAGGCAAGTGGGGAGACCCAGTACTTC. The chain is made from TRBV6-1 and TRBJ2-5, with 10 central nucleotides matching TRBD1. Germline trimming amounts to 8 bases on V and 5 bases on J, with 11 as the count of junction bases outside the gene matches. The germline V gene provides CDR1 MNHNS and CDR2 SASEGT. The CDR3 numbers 15 residues from cysteine through phenylalanine. This entry keeps only the CDR3 DNA: 45 bases, framed from base 1.